Each of the 19 T cell receptor beta chains below was sequenced from the same sample in a study of shared clonotypes between healthy human individuals. Naive CD8 isolation took CD45RO-negative cells positively selected for CCR7 and excluded terminally differentiated effector memory CD45RA+ cells. Only in-frame clones appear in the TCRdb table, and some are missing; sequencing was by immunoSEQ multiplex PCR. In the table there are around 1,900,000 clones, over 85% of which are singletons. The sequencing sample was made of naive CD8+ T cells from PBMCs. The receptors come from a man younger than 30 in good health. Some clones in this sample may be carry-over from other donors' samples.

The chain links TRBV6-6 to TRBJ1-5; 7 bases map to TRBD1. From germline, CDR1 is MNHNY and CDR2 SVGAGI (reference sequence). The CDR3 has 15 amino acids. V shed 7 bases and J 1 base; nucleotides not matched to a gene: 7. This chain's CDR3 is CASTQGRGSNQPQHF. Here the CDR3 DNA reads TGTGCCAGCACACAGGGGCGGGGCAGCAATCAGCCCCAGCATTTT.

The genes are TRBV5-4 and TRBJ1-2; no definite D call. Germline-derived CDR1 and CDR2 are SGHNT and YYREEE (reference sequence). This CDR3 has 14 amino acids. V lost 6 bases, J lost 5 bases, and 17 bases lay in between. The CDR3 is CASILQGSPYGYTF. Written as DNA, the CDR3 is TGTGCCAGCATCCTTCAAGGGAGCCCTTATGGCTACACCTTC.

The sample holds one count of this clone. The chain combines TRBV5-1 with TRBJ2-7, with 10 bases matching TRBD1. The V and J ends lost 4 bases and 5 bases, in that order; junction bases with no gene match: 9. The CDR3 is 15 residues long. Looked up from germline, CDR1 is SGHRS and CDR2 is YFSETQ. The CDR3 DNA is TGCGCCAGCAGCATCTACGGGACAGGGGACGACGAGCAGTACTTC. Its protein is CASSIYGTGDDEQYF.

The chain links TRBV15 to TRBJ1-2, with a weak D call TRBD1 (6 bases). The CDR3 length is 15 residues. In germline, CDR1 is LNHNV, CDR2 YYDKDF (reference sequence). The V and J ends lost 0 bases and 8 bases respectively, with 16 bases between them. The CDR3 loop reads CATSRDLGAGRGYTF. CDR3 nucleotide sequence: TGTGCCACCAGCAGAGATCTGGGGGCAGGGAGAGGCTACACCTTC.

The chain couples TRBV5-4 to TRBJ1-3, with D unresolved. The CDR3 contains 13 residues. Germline V gene sequence: CDR1 SGHNT, CDR2 YYREEE (reference sequence). Between the trimmed V and J ends, which lost 0 bases and 8 bases, there was a span of 9 bases. CDR3 in DNA: TGTGCCAGCAGCTTGGAGGGCAGCTACACCATATATTTT. Its protein product is CASSLEGSYTIYF.

To note about this clone: At the DNA level, this CDR3 is encoded by other sequences in the same sample as well. The CDR3 DNA reads as TGTGCCAGCAGTCATTACGAGCAGTACTTC. This sequence encodes CASSHYEQYF. J is TRBJ2-7 and V is TRBV28; unclear D gene. The V gene's germline CDR1 is MDHEN and CDR2 SYDVKM. V lost 5 bases to trimming and J lost 4 bases, with 3 bases between them. CDR3 length equals 10 residues.

The chain carries TRBV25-1 and TRBJ2-1; 12 nucleotides align to TRBD2. The CDR3 is 17 residues long. Germline V gene lookup returns CDR1 MGHDK and CDR2 SYGVNS. The V segment lost 10 bases and the J segment 5 bases; nucleotides outside the gene matches: 15. CDR3 nucleotide sequence: TGTGCCACCTCTGTGACTAGCGGGAGAACTATCGACAATGAGCAGTTCTTC. Residues: CATSVTSGRTIDNEQFF.

This clone was seen only once. The genes are TRBV4-1 and TRBJ2-1; possibly TRBD1 or TRBD2 for D (5 bases each). V was pared by 3 bases and J by 0 bases, with 12 bases between. The CDR3 is made up of 16 amino acids. CDR1 MGHRA and CDR2 YSYEKL come from the germline V gene. CDR3 DNA sequence: TGCGCCAGCAGCCAGGGTAGGGGACGCTCCTACAATGAGCAGTTCTTC. Translated: CASSQGRGRSYNEQFF.

This chain joins TRBV19 and TRBJ2-1, with D perhaps assigned TRBD1 or TRBD2 (5 bases each). Germline CDR1 and CDR2: LNHDA and SQIVND (reference sequence). This CDR3 is 15 amino acids long. The ends were cut back, 2 bases at V and 7 bases at J, with 15 bases in the middle. The CDR3 sequence: CASSIYRDGGNEQFF. CDR3 in DNA: TGTGCCAGTAGTATATACCGGGACGGTGGGAATGAGCAGTTCTTC.

V is TRBV28 and J is TRBJ2-5; D possibly corresponds to TRBD2 (5 bases). With 6 bases removed from V and 5 bases from J, the gap between germline ends came to 16 bases. Germline CDR1 and CDR2: MDHEN and SYDVKM. The CDR3 totals 14 residues. The CDR3 nucleotides read TGTGCCAGCAGCCCCCGGGGTGGGGAGGAGACCCAGTACTTC. This encodes CASSPRGGEETQYF.

Here the CDR3 DNA reads TGCGCCAGCAGCCCGTTTCTAGCGGGAGGGCGGTTCGACCAAGAGACCCAGTACTTC. Amino acid sequence: CASSPFLAGGRFDQETQYF. The V and J genes are TRBV4-1 and TRBJ2-5; TRBD2 agrees at 12 bases. With 4 bases clipped from V and 0 bases from J, the junction kept 12 bases outside the gene matches. The CDR3 spans 19 residues. Germline CDR1 reads MGHRA; CDR2 reads YSYEKL.

The V gene is TRBV7-9, the J gene TRBJ2-3, with D perhaps given as TRBD1 or TRBD2 (5 bases each). The CDR3 has 16 amino acids. Trimming cost V 2 bases and J 3 bases, with 15 bases left between them. The V gene's germline CDR1 is SEHNR and CDR2 FQNEAQ (reference sequence). The CDR3 reads CASSLTGRGGTDTQYF. The CDR3 bases are TGTGCCAGCAGCTTAACGGGTCGTGGGGGAACAGATACGCAGTATTTT.

The chain carries TRBV9 and TRBJ2-3; 11 bases agree with TRBD2. The CDR3 sequence is 16 residues long. With V trimmed by 5 bases and J by 3 bases, 8 bases remained unmatched. Germline lookup yields CDR1 SGDLS and CDR2 YYNGEE. CDR3 DNA sequence: TGTGCCAGCAGTTCACTAGCGGGAGATTTAACAGATACGCAGTATTTT. The encoded protein is CASSSLAGDLTDTQYF.

The chain recombines TRBV19 with TRBJ1-1; TRBD1 agrees at 7 bases. V lost 3 bases and J lost 2; bases outside the gene matches: 6. This CDR3 has 15 amino acids. Germline loops: CDR1 LNHDA, CDR2 SQIVND (reference sequence). The CDR3 nucleotides read TGTGCCAGTAGTATTTTTCACAGGGGAAACACTGAAGCTTTCTTT. Encoded protein: CASSIFHRGNTEAFF.

The chain links TRBV19 to TRBJ2-1, with a tentative D call TRBD2 (6 bases). With 3 bases removed from V and 7 bases from J, the gap between germline ends came to 19 bases. The length of the CDR3 is 16 residues. The germline V gene encodes CDR1 LNHDA and CDR2 SQIVND (reference sequence). CDR3: CASSIEKGLPWNEQFF. The CDR3 DNA sequence: TGTGCCAGTAGTATTGAAAAGGGACTCCCGTGGAATGAGCAGTTCTTC.

The chain carries TRBV27 and TRBJ2-1; 9 bases match TRBD1. CDR3 length: 15 residues. CDR1 and CDR2 (germline): MNHEY, SMNVEV (reference sequence). The trim removed 6 bases at V and 5 bases at J, leaving 8 bases unmatched. The CDR3 sequence is CASSLPGTGNNEQFF. The CDR3 DNA follows: TGTGCCAGCAGCCTACCCGGGACAGGGAACAATGAGCAGTTCTTC.

The chain links TRBV6-1 to TRBJ2-3; D may be TRBD2 (5 bases). CDR3 size: 15 residues. The V end was cut by 2 bases, the J end by 4 bases, with 13 bases between. Germline lookup yields CDR1 MNHNS and CDR2 SASEGT. CDR3 amino acids: CASSELEEGADTQYF. The CDR3, as DNA: TGTGCCAGCAGTGAATTGGAAGAGGGCGCAGATACGCAGTATTTT.

The chain combines TRBV28 with TRBJ1-2; 7 bases fit TRBD1. The CDR3 consists of 14 residues. Germline values: CDR1 MDHEN, CDR2 SYDVKM. V was pared by 4 bases and J by 4 bases, with 6 bases of the junction left unmatched. CDR3 sequence reads: CASSSLGGGYGYTF. The CDR3 DNA is TGTGCCAGCAGTTCCCTAGGGGGCGGCTATGGCTACACCTTC.

This chain joins TRBV6-1 and TRBJ2-7; D is unresolved. The germline gives CDR1 MNHNS, CDR2 SASEGT. This CDR3 region has 13 residues. Trimming took 6 bases from V and 5 from J, leaving 14 bases between them. DNA of the CDR3: TGTGCCAGCAGGCTAACAGAGGCGCACGAGCAGTACTTC. Protein sequence: CASRLTEAHEQYF.